The 30 T cell receptor beta chains presented below share a single source sample, sequenced in a study of T cell changes during pregnancy in multiple sclerosis. The data were produced by immunoSEQ multiplex PCR, yet TCRdb's version contains in-frame clones alone and is incomplete. The sample holds some 49,000 clones, approximately 90% seen once. The sequencing used CD8+ T cells from peripheral blood mononuclear cells, collected in the second trimester of pregnancy. Every receptor here comes from a female donor with multiple sclerosis, enrolled in a pregnancy study.

This clone has only one observation. The rearrangement links TRBV23-1 to TRBJ1-3; no definite D call. TRBV23-1 is labeled an ORF, and its function is uncertain. V lost 7 bases, J lost 4 bases, and 8 bases lay in between. The CDR3 is 12 residues long. The CDR3 loop reads CASNYSGNTIYF. The CDR3 region has the DNA TGCGCCAGCAATTACTCCGGAAACACCATATATTTT.

This sequence joins TRBV7-2 and TRBJ2-5, with D maybe TRBD1 (6 bases). Germline V CDR1 and CDR2: SGHTA, FQGNSA. CDR3 length: 15 amino acids. V was clipped by 2 bases and J by 1 base, with 11 bases between them. The CDR3 sequence: CASSLFRTVQETQYF. DNA of the CDR3: TGTGCCAGCAGCTTATTCCGGACAGTCCAAGAGACCCAGTACTTC.

The chain links TRBV5-1 to TRBJ2-2; D call uncertain. The CDR3 is made up of 11 amino acids. V lost 2 bases, J lost 9 bases, and 5 bases lay in between. The V gene's germline CDR1 is SGHRS and CDR2 YFSETQ. The CDR3 is CASSLWRELFF. CDR3 in DNA: TGCGCCAGCAGCTTATGGCGGGAGCTGTTTTTT.

Turning to this clone: It may be a read error: a sequence one base away is much more abundant. The chain joins TRBV7-9 to TRBJ2-6, with D possibly being TRBD1 (5 bases). In germline, CDR1 is SEHNR, CDR2 FQNEAQ (reference sequence). The CDR3 consists of 16 residues. CDR3 nucleotide sequence: TGCGCCAGCAGCCAAGATGACAGCTCTGGGGCCAACGTCCTGACTTTC. Translation: CASSQDDSSGANVLTF.

The chain is built from TRBV7-6 and TRBJ2-7; 14 bases align to TRBD2. The CDR3 runs to 16 residues. The J segment lost 1 base and the V segment lost 4 bases, leaving 3 bases of the junction unmatched. Germline CDR1 and CDR2: SGHVS and FNYEAQ. This CDR3 is CASSYRLAGGSYEQYF. The CDR3 DNA reads TGTGCCAGCAGCTACCGACTAGCGGGGGGGTCCTACGAGCAGTACTTC.

J is TRBJ1-2 and V is TRBV23-1; 7 nucleotides agree with TRBD1. TRBV23-1 is marked as an open reading frame, function uncertain. V dropped 8 bases and J dropped 0; count of bases not matched to a gene: 9. This CDR3 has 15 residues. CDR3 region: CASLESGTANYGYTF. CDR3 DNA sequence: TGCGCCAGCCTGGAGTCCGGGACAGCTAACTATGGCTACACCTTC.

J is TRBJ2-2 and V is TRBV9, with 8 bases that match TRBD1. The germline CDR1 and CDR2 sequences are SGDLS and YYNGEE. This CDR3 region has 16 residues. Losses at the gene ends were 0 bases for V and 8 bases for J; bases not matched to a gene: 9. CDR3 sequence: CASSVDGTGLRGELFF. Written as DNA, the CDR3 is TGTGCCAGCAGCGTAGACGGGACAGGACTAAGGGGGGAGCTGTTTTTT. Full variable domain (rest looked up from reference TRBV9 and TRBJ2-2): DSGVTQTPKHLITATGQRVTLRCSPRSGDLSVYWYQQSLDQGLQFLIQYYNGEERAKGNILERFSAQQFPDLHSELNLSSLELGDSALYFCASSVDGTGLRGELFFGEGSRLTVL.

V gene TRBV6-5 combines with J gene TRBJ1-4; possibly TRBD1 for D (6 bases). The CDR3 sequence is 15 residues long. Germline V gene sequence: CDR1 MNHEY, CDR2 SVGAGI. Trimming left V 6 bases short and J 0 bases short, with 11 bases between. CDR3 nucleotide sequence: TGTGCCAGCAGCCTCAGGGGTTCAACTAATGAAAAACTGTTTTTT. Amino acids: CASSLRGSTNEKLFF.

The J gene is TRBJ1-4, the V gene TRBV14, with D possibly being TRBD1 (5 bases). Trimming shortened V by 4 bases and J by 8 bases, and 20 bases separated the two germline ends. The V gene's germline CDR1 is SGHDN and CDR2 FVKESK. The CDR3 has 16 residues. The chain's CDR3 is CASSPSGGGVEEKLFF. The CDR3 DNA follows: TGTGCCAGCAGCCCATCTGGGGGAGGGGTAGAGGAAAAACTGTTTTTT.

This clone appeared once. V usage is TRBV6-4 and J usage is TRBJ1-3; D unclear. Trimming removed 4 bases at V and 0 bases at J, with 19 bases between. The V gene's germline CDR1 is MRHNA and CDR2 SNTAGT. The CDR3 has 18 amino acids. CDR3 region: CASSGRGFAAVSGNTIYF. The CDR3 nucleotides read TGTGCCAGCAGTGGCCGAGGGTTTGCGGCGGTCTCTGGAAACACCATATATTTT.

This chain connects TRBV5-6 to TRBJ1-1; tentative D call: TRBD1 (6 bases). This CDR3 has 15 residues. Trimming removed 4 bases at V and 0 bases at J, with 13 bases between. Germline-derived CDR1 and CDR2 are SGHDT and YYEEEE. CDR3 DNA sequence: TGTGCCAGCAGCCAACGGACAGCGATGAACACTGAAGCTTTCTTT. Its protein product is CASSQRTAMNTEAFF.

The chain has TRBV5-1 and TRBJ2-3; 8 nucleotides align to TRBD2. Germline V lookup: CDR1 SGHRS, CDR2 YFSETQ. The CDR3 covers 15 residues. J was trimmed by 1 base and V by 6 bases; bases with no gene match: 7. The CDR3: CASTSLTSGTDTQYF. CDR3 DNA: TGCGCCAGCACTAGTCTGACTAGCGGCACAGATACGCAGTATTTT. Variable domain in full (rest from reference TRBV5-1 and TRBJ2-3): KAGVTQTPRYLIKTRGQQVTLSCSPISGHRSVSWYQQTPGQGLQFLFEYFSETQRNKGNFPGRFSGRQFSNSRSEMNVSTLELGDSALYLCASTSLTSGTDTQYFGPGTRLTVL.

This rearrangement joins TRBV5-5 to TRBJ2-3; perhaps TRBD1 as D (6 bases). This CDR3 has 15 residues. Between the trimmed V and J ends, which lost 6 bases and 4 bases, there was a span of 18 bases. Germline values: CDR1 SGHKS, CDR2 YYEKEE (reference sequence). The CDR3 region has the DNA TGTGCCAGCACCTGGGGGCTTTCCTCGGCAGATACGCAGTATTTT. Translation: CASTWGLSSADTQYF.

This clone came up once. The chain is built from TRBV6-1 and TRBJ2-3; perhaps TRBD1 as D (6 bases). The CDR3 has 15 amino acids. Trimming took off 1 base at V and 4 bases at J, with 12 bases between the two ends. The germline gives CDR1 MNHNS, CDR2 SASEGT. The CDR3 nucleotides are TGTGCCAGCAGTGAAGTGGGGGCGGTGGCAGATACGCAGTATTTT. Protein sequence: CASSEVGAVADTQYF.

The CDR3 loop reads CASSDPGGESSEAFF. In DNA form, the CDR3 reads TGTGCCAGCAGTGACCCAGGGGGCGAGTCCTCTGAAGCTTTCTTT. This chain links TRBV2 with TRBJ1-1, with 8 bases matching TRBD1. V gave up 3 bases and J gave up 6 bases; unmatched junction bases: 9. CDR1 and CDR2 from the germline V gene are SNHLY and FYNNEI. The CDR3 length is 15 residues.

This clone was counted a single time. The rearrangement joins TRBV4-3 to TRBJ2-7; 11 bases are shared with TRBD2. CDR3 size: 14 residues. Germline V gene data show CDR1 as LGHNA and CDR2 as YSLEER. The V and J ends lost 4 bases and 2 bases, in that order; junction bases with no gene match: 1. The CDR3: CASSPLAGAYEQYF. For the CDR3, the DNA is TGCGCCAGCAGCCCACTAGCGGGGGCCTACGAGCAGTACTTC.

This rearrangement joins TRBV6-5 to TRBJ2-7, with TRBD1 as a possible D gene (5 bases). The length of the CDR3 is 13 residues. V dropped 2 bases and J dropped 3 bases, with 8 bases sitting between them. The V gene's germline CDR1 is MNHEY and CDR2 SVGAGI. CDR3 coding DNA: TGTGCCAGCAGTTACGGGGCCAGCTACGAGCAGTACTTC. Translated: CASSYGASYEQYF.

This rearrangement joins TRBV9 to TRBJ2-7; possibly TRBD1 for D (6 bases). There are 16 residues in the CDR3. Trimming shortened V by 2 bases and J by 0 bases, and 15 bases separated the two germline ends. Per the germline V gene, CDR1 is SGDLS and CDR2 is YYNGEE. The CDR3 loop reads CASSVSRQASSYEQYF. In nucleotides, the CDR3 is TGTGCCAGCAGCGTGAGTCGACAGGCAAGCTCCTACGAGCAGTACTTC.

The chain couples TRBV7-6 to TRBJ2-2, with TRBD1 matching over 7 bases. CDR1 SGHVS and CDR2 FNYEAQ come from the germline V gene. This CDR3 is 16 amino acids long. The trim removed 4 bases at V and 0 bases at J, leaving 5 bases unmatched. This CDR3 reads CASSYWDSSNTGELFF. Written as DNA, the CDR3 is TGTGCCAGCAGCTATTGGGACAGCTCGAACACCGGGGAGCTGTTTTTT. The full variable domain, its missing parts supplied by reference TRBV7-6 and TRBJ2-2, is GAGVSQSPRYKVTKRGQDVALRCDPISGHVSLYWYRQALGQGPEFLTYFNYEAQQDKSGLPNDRFSAERPEGSISTLTIQRTEQRDSAMYRCASSYWDSSNTGELFFGEGSRLTVL.

V gene TRBV4-1 combines with J gene TRBJ2-7, with 10 bases aligning to TRBD2. This CDR3 comprises 18 residues. Germline CDR1 and CDR2: MGHRA and YSYEKL. After removal of 0 bases from V and 0 bases from J, the junction contained 8 bases not matched to a gene. The CDR3 sequence is CASSQEQAAGGSSYEQYF. CDR3 bases: TGCGCCAGCAGCCAAGAACAAGCAGCGGGGGGGAGCTCCTACGAGCAGTACTTC.

This chain links TRBV2 with TRBJ1-4, with 7 bases fitting TRBD1. The V gene end was trimmed by 4 bases and the J gene end by 6 bases; junction bases not matched to a gene: 5. Per the germline V gene, CDR1 is SNHLY and CDR2 is FYNNEI. CDR3 length: 14 amino acids. In nucleotides, the CDR3 is TGTGCCAGCAGTGGAGGGGGACAGTATGAAAAACTGTTTTTT. It yields the protein CASSGGGQYEKLFF.

The chain recombines TRBV6-5 with TRBJ1-5; 7 bases map to TRBD1. J was trimmed by 5 bases and V by 6 bases; bases with no gene match: 10. Germline-derived CDR1 and CDR2 are MNHEY and SVGAGI. This CDR3 is 15 amino acids long. This CDR3 is CASSRRQGRDQPQHF. CDR3 nucleotide sequence: TGTGCCAGCAGCAGAAGACAGGGCAGGGATCAGCCCCAGCATTTT.

The chain is built from TRBV10-3 and TRBJ2-5; 10 nucleotides match TRBD1. Per the germline V gene, CDR1 is ENHRY and CDR2 is SYGVKD. The CDR3 spans 16 residues. J lost 5 bases, V lost 6 bases, and 12 bases had no gene match. The CDR3 DNA is TGTGCCATCAGCGAGGACAGGGGGGCCGTCGGGGAGACCCAGTACTTC. As protein: CAISEDRGAVGETQYF.

The V call is TRBV7-6, the J call TRBJ2-7, with D possibly being TRBD2 (6 bases). Germline lookup yields CDR1 SGHVS and CDR2 FNYEAQ. The CDR3 is 14 residues long. V shed 5 bases and J shed 3 bases, with 14 bases lying between them. CDR3 region: CASSPAGRSYEQYF. In nucleotides, the CDR3 is TGTGCCAGCAGCCCGGCGGGGAGAAGCTACGAGCAGTACTTC.

The V and J genes are TRBV6-1 and TRBJ2-7, with D maybe TRBD1 (6 bases). The ends were cut back, 0 bases at V and 3 bases at J, with 9 bases in the middle. There are 14 residues in the CDR3. Germline V CDR1 and CDR2: MNHNS, SASEGT. Written as DNA, the CDR3 is TGTGCCAGCAGTGAAGCCCGGGACAACTACGAGCAGTACTTC. Its protein product is CASSEARDNYEQYF.

CDR3: CASSQLPLDRENTEAFF. The CDR3 DNA reads TGTGCCAGCAGCCAATTACCCCTAGACAGGGAGAACACTGAAGCTTTCTTT. This chain uses TRBV4-2 with TRBJ1-1; 7 bases are a match to TRBD1. CDR1 is LGHNA and CDR2 is YNFKEQ in the germline V gene. This CDR3 is built from 17 residues. Trimming cost V 2 bases and J 1 base; bases outside gene matches: 10.

The genes are TRBV13 and TRBJ2-7, with 8 bases fitting TRBD1. Germline V lookup: CDR1 PRHDT, CDR2 FYEKMQ (reference sequence). Trimming removed 0 bases from V and 7 bases from J; junction bases left unmatched: 8. The CDR3 sequence is 15 residues long. This CDR3 reads CASSLGGQVVREQYF. CDR3 nucleotides: TGTGCCAGCAGCTTAGGGGGACAGGTGGTGAGGGAGCAGTACTTC.

The chain employs TRBV25-1 and TRBJ1-1; 9 positions agree with TRBD1. From germline, CDR1 is MGHDK and CDR2 SYGVNS. V gave up 2 bases and J gave up 5 bases; unmatched junction bases: 9. The CDR3 contains 16 residues. CDR3 loop: CASSEMGTGSKTEAFF. CDR3 DNA sequence: TGTGCCAGCAGTGAAATGGGGACAGGGTCGAAGACTGAAGCTTTCTTT.

This clone has just one count. The V and J genes are TRBV7-6 and TRBJ2-5; TRBD2 matches at 8 bases. The CDR3 sequence is 14 residues long. The V gene's germline CDR1 is SGHVS and CDR2 FNYEAQ. Trimming removed 7 bases from V and 5 bases from J; junction bases left unmatched: 9. CDR3 in DNA: TGTGCCAGCACCCGTCGGGGCGGGGGGGAGACCCAGTACTTC. It encodes CASTRRGGGETQYF.

CDR3 loop: CASSSFSGGTDTQYF. CDR3 nucleotides: TGTGCCAGCAGTTCGTTCTCGGGGGGCACAGATACGCAGTATTTT. The rearrangement links TRBV6-1 to TRBJ2-3; weak D call: TRBD2 (6 bases). The CDR3 is 15 residues long. V was pared by 5 bases and J by 1 base, with 13 bases between. The germline gives CDR1 MNHNS, CDR2 SASEGT.